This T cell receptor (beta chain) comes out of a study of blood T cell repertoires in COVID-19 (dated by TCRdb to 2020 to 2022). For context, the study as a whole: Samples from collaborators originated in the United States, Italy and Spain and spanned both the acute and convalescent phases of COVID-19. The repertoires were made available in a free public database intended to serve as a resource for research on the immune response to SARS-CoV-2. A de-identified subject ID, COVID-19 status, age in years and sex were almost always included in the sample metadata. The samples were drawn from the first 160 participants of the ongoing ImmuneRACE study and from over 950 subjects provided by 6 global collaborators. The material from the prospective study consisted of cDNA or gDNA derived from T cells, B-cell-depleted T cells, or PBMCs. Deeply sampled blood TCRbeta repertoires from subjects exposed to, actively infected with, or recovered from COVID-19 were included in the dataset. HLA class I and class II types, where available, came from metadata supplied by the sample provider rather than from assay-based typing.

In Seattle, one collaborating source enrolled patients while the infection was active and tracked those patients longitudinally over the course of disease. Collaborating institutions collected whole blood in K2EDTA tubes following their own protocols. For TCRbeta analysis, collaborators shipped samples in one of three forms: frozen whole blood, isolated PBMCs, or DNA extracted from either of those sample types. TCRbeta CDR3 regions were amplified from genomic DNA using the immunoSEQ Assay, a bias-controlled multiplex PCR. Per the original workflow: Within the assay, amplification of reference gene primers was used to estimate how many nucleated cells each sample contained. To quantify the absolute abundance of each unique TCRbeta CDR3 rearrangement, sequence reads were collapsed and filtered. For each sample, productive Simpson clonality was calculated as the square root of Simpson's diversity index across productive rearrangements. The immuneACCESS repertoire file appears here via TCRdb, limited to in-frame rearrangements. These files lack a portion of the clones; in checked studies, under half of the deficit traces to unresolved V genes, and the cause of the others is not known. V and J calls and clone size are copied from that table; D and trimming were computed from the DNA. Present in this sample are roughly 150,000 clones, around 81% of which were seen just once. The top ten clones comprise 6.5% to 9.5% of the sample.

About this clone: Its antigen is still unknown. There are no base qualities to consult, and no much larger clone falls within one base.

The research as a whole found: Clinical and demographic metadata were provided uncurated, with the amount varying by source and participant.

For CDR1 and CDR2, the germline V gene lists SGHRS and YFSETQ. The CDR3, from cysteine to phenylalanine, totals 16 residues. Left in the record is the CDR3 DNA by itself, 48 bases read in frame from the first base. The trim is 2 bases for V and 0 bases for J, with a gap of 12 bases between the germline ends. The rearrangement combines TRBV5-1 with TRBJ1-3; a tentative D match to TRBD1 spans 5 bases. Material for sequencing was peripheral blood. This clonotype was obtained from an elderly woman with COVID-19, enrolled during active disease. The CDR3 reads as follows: CASSLQDPFSGNTIYF. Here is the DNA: TGCGCCAGCAGCTTACAGGACCCCTTCTCTGGAAACACCATATATTTT.